A selection of T cell receptor beta chains follows, all from one sample in a study of T cell changes during pregnancy in multiple sclerosis. TCRdb keeps only in-frame clones here, not all; method: immunoSEQ multiplex PCR. The repertoire includes approximately 63,000 clones, around 92% of them detected once, and around 2% sits in the top ten. The specimen was peripheral blood, collected in the third trimester of pregnancy. Every receptor here comes from a female donor in good health, enrolled as a control in a pregnancy study. CDR3s include the opening cysteine and the closing phenylalanine or tryptophan. Each record gives: J gene, clone size, D gene, CDR3 length, V gene, CDR3 DNA, CDR3 protein. D genes are given only for firm matches. The size entry is marked missing in some rows and otherwise reads once, few, many or a size class.

J gene: TRBJ2-1
clone size: .
D gene: .
CDR3 length: 18
V gene: TRBV12-2
CDR3 DNA: TGTGCAAGTCGCCGGAGTAACGCGGGAGAAGGGGGGACGAATGAGCAGTTCTTC
CDR3 protein: CASRRSNAGEGGTNEQFF

J gene: TRBJ1-2
clone size: .
D gene: .
CDR3 length: 13
V gene: TRBV18
CDR3 DNA: TGTGCCAGCTCACCCGGGGAAAACTATGGCTACACCTTC
CDR3 protein: CASSPGENYGYTF

J gene: TRBJ1-4
clone size: .
D gene: .
CDR3 length: 15
V gene: TRBV11-2
CDR3 DNA: TGTGCCAGCAGATTCACAGGGCAGAGGGGGGAAAAACTGTTTTTT
CDR3 protein: CASRFTGQRGEKLFF

J gene: TRBJ2-2
clone size: .
D gene: .
CDR3 length: 13
V gene: TRBV2
CDR3 DNA: TGTGCCAGCAGGGACTCGTACACCGGGGAGCTGTTTTTT
CDR3 protein: CASRDSYTGELFF

J gene: TRBJ2-3
clone size: .
D gene: TRBD2
CDR3 length: 15
V gene: TRBV4-1
CDR3 DNA: TGCGCCAGCAGCCATCCGGGACTAGTGAGTTGGACGCAGTATTTT
CDR3 protein: CASSHPGLVSWTQYF

J gene: TRBJ2-1
clone size: .
D gene: TRBD2
CDR3 length: 15
V gene: TRBV7-9
CDR3 DNA: TGTGCCAGCAGCTCTCCCGGGACTAGCCTCAATGAGCAGTTCTTC
CDR3 protein: CASSSPGTSLNEQFF

J gene: TRBJ2-5
clone size: .
D gene: .
CDR3 length: 14
V gene: TRBV21-1
CDR3 DNA: TGTGCCAGCAGTATAATAGCGGGGCCGGAGACCCAGTACTTC
CDR3 protein: CASSIIAGPETQYF

J gene: TRBJ2-3
clone size: .
D gene: TRBD2
CDR3 length: 17
V gene: TRBV27
CDR3 DNA: TGTGCCAGCAGTTTATGGTGGCGGGGGAGGAGCACAGATACGCAGTATTTT
CDR3 protein: CASSLWWRGRSTDTQYF

J gene: TRBJ2-1
clone size: .
D gene: TRBD1
CDR3 length: 13
V gene: TRBV27
CDR3 DNA: TGTGCCACACGGGACAGCTCCTACAATGAGCAGTTCTTC
CDR3 protein: CATRDSSYNEQFF

J gene: TRBJ2-1
clone size: .
D gene: .
CDR3 length: 13
V gene: TRBV7-7
CDR3 DNA: TGTGCTAGCAGCTCCGGGTTAGTCCATGAGCAGTTCTTC
CDR3 protein: CASSSGLVHEQFF

J gene: TRBJ2-7
clone size: .
D gene: TRBD2
CDR3 length: 14
V gene: TRBV5-4
CDR3 DNA: TGTGCCAGCAGCTTTGACGCGGGAGGTGACGAGCAGTACTTC
CDR3 protein: CASSFDAGGDEQYF

J gene: TRBJ2-5
clone size: .
D gene: .
CDR3 length: 15
V gene: TRBV19
CDR3 DNA: TGTGCCAGTAGTATGGGGCGGATCAACAAAGAGACCCAGTACTTC
CDR3 protein: CASSMGRINKETQYF

J gene: TRBJ1-2
clone size: .
D gene: TRBD1
CDR3 length: 14
V gene: TRBV4-2
CDR3 DNA: TGTGCCAGCAACCTGGGACAGGGGGCAAATGGCTACACCTTC
CDR3 protein: CASNLGQGANGYTF

J gene: TRBJ2-1
clone size: once
D gene: .
CDR3 length: 13
V gene: TRBV7-2
CDR3 DNA: TGTGCCAGCAGCTTAGATCGGGACAATGAGCAGTTCTTC
CDR3 protein: CASSLDRDNEQFF

J gene: TRBJ1-1
clone size: .
D gene: TRBD1
CDR3 length: 15
V gene: TRBV6-5
CDR3 DNA: TGTGCCAGCGGGCTCGCGACAGGGGGTTTCACTGAAGCTTTCTTT
CDR3 protein: CASGLATGGFTEAFF

J gene: TRBJ2-1
clone size: .
D gene: .
CDR3 length: 15
V gene: TRBV9
CDR3 DNA: TGTGCCAGCAGCGAAGAGACCGGTCGACTCAATGAGCAGTTCTTC
CDR3 protein: CASSEETGRLNEQFF

J gene: TRBJ1-2
clone size: .
D gene: .
CDR3 length: 15
V gene: TRBV4-3
CDR3 DNA: TGCGCCAGCAGCCAAGGGTTAGGGGAAGGCTATGGCTACACCTTC
CDR3 protein: CASSQGLGEGYGYTF

J gene: TRBJ2-3
clone size: once
D gene: TRBD2
CDR3 length: 16
V gene: TRBV6-1
CDR3 DNA: TGTGCCAGCAGTGAACTTAGCGGGGGGGCCACAGATACGCAGTATTTT
CDR3 protein: CASSELSGGATDTQYF

J gene: TRBJ2-3
clone size: .
D gene: TRBD2
CDR3 length: 15
V gene: TRBV15
CDR3 DNA: TGTGCCACCAGCGTTAGCGGGGGGGCCTCAGATACGCAGTATTTT
CDR3 protein: CATSVSGGASDTQYF

J gene: TRBJ1-1
clone size: .
D gene: .
CDR3 length: 11
V gene: TRBV19
CDR3 DNA: TGTGCCAGTAGGAAGACAGGATCAGCTTTCTTT
CDR3 protein: CASRKTGSAFF

J gene: TRBJ1-1
clone size: .
D gene: .
CDR3 length: 16
V gene: TRBV5-6
CDR3 DNA: TGTGCCAGCAGCTTGTCCAGAGGACACGTGGGAACTGAAGCTTTCTTT
CDR3 protein: CASSLSRGHVGTEAFF

J gene: TRBJ2-7
clone size: .
D gene: TRBD2
CDR3 length: 15
V gene: TRBV5-8
CDR3 DNA: TGTGCCAGCAGCTTGGGTAGCGGGAGGGCCTACGAGCAGTACTTC
CDR3 protein: CASSLGSGRAYEQYF

J gene: TRBJ2-1
clone size: once
D gene: TRBD2
CDR3 length: 15
V gene: TRBV9
CDR3 DNA: TGTGCCAGCAGCGCTAGCGGGGGGGCCTTTCGGGAGCAGTTCTTC
CDR3 protein: CASSASGGAFREQFF

J gene: TRBJ2-1
clone size: .
D gene: .
CDR3 length: 13
V gene: TRBV6-5
CDR3 DNA: TGTGCCAGCAGAAACAGGGCCCCCTTGGAGCAGTTCTTC
CDR3 protein: CASRNRAPLEQFF

J gene: TRBJ2-7
clone size: .
D gene: TRBD2
CDR3 length: 13
V gene: TRBV6-5
CDR3 DNA: TGTGCCAGCACCCTAGCGGGAGGAGTCGAGCAGTACTTC
CDR3 protein: CASTLAGGVEQYF

J gene: TRBJ1-6
clone size: once
D gene: .
CDR3 length: 11
V gene: TRBV30
CDR3 DNA: TGTGCCTGGAGTGTTTCGGGACCCCTCCACTTT
CDR3 protein: CAWSVSGPLHF

J gene: TRBJ1-5
clone size: .
D gene: TRBD1
CDR3 length: 15
V gene: TRBV30
CDR3 DNA: TGTGCCTGGAGAGACAGGGGGCTGAGCAATCAGCCCCAGCATTTT
CDR3 protein: CAWRDRGLSNQPQHF

J gene: TRBJ2-3
clone size: .
D gene: TRBD1
CDR3 length: 13
V gene: TRBV19
CDR3 DNA: TGTGCCAGCGGGGACAGGGGGCGAGATACGCAGTATTTT
CDR3 protein: CASGDRGRDTQYF

J gene: TRBJ2-1
clone size: once
D gene: .
CDR3 length: 14
V gene: TRBV19
CDR3 DNA: TGTGCCAGTAGGATGACAGGTTTGAGAAGTGAGCAGTTCTTC
CDR3 protein: CASRMTGLRSEQFF

J gene: TRBJ2-2
clone size: .
D gene: .
CDR3 length: 17
V gene: TRBV5-6
CDR3 DNA: TGTGCCAGCAGCCCTCTCCTGGCGGGATCGAGCACCGGGGAGCTGTTTTTT
CDR3 protein: CASSPLLAGSSTGELFF

J gene: TRBJ1-2
clone size: .
D gene: .
CDR3 length: 15
V gene: TRBV9
CDR3 DNA: TGTGCCAGCAGCCTTAGCCGGGGGGTAGAGTATGGCTACACCTTC
CDR3 protein: CASSLSRGVEYGYTF

J gene: TRBJ2-1
clone size: .
D gene: .
CDR3 length: 13
V gene: TRBV5-6
CDR3 DNA: TGTGCCAGCAGCTTGGACAGCCCTACTGAGCAGTTCTTC
CDR3 protein: CASSLDSPTEQFF

J gene: TRBJ1-6
clone size: .
D gene: .
CDR3 length: 12
V gene: TRBV11-2
CDR3 DNA: TGTGCCAGCAGCTCCCACAGGGCCTTACTCCACTTT
CDR3 protein: CASSSHRALLHF

J gene: TRBJ1-1
clone size: .
D gene: .
CDR3 length: 14
V gene: TRBV7-6
CDR3 DNA: TGTGCCAGCAGCTTAGAGGGGTCGAACACTGAAGCTTTCTTT
CDR3 protein: CASSLEGSNTEAFF

J gene: TRBJ2-2
clone size: .
D gene: .
CDR3 length: 16
V gene: TRBV15
CDR3 DNA: TGTGCCACCAGCAGAGGTGGGGGGACGAACACCGGGGAGCTGTTTTTT
CDR3 protein: CATSRGGGTNTGELFF

J gene: TRBJ1-5
clone size: few
D gene: TRBD1
CDR3 length: 17
V gene: TRBV19
CDR3 DNA: TGTGCCAGTAGTCCCCACATCCGAGGGGGCGGAAATCAGCCCCAGCATTTT
CDR3 protein: CASSPHIRGGGNQPQHF

J gene: TRBJ2-1
clone size: .
D gene: TRBD2
CDR3 length: 14
V gene: TRBV7-3
CDR3 DNA: TGTGCCAGCAGCTTGACTAGCGGGAGCAATGAGCAGTTCTTC
CDR3 protein: CASSLTSGSNEQFF

J gene: TRBJ2-3
clone size: .
D gene: TRBD2
CDR3 length: 17
V gene: TRBV7-2
CDR3 DNA: TGTGCCAGCAGCTTAACCCAGCGGGAGGGACCCACAGATACGCAGTATTTT
CDR3 protein: CASSLTQREGPTDTQYF

J gene: TRBJ1-2
clone size: .
D gene: TRBD1
CDR3 length: 15
V gene: TRBV29-1
CDR3 DNA: TGCAGCGTTCAAGGGAGTAGGACAGGAGTCCGTGGCTACACCTTC
CDR3 protein: CSVQGSRTGVRGYTF

J gene: TRBJ1-3
clone size: .
D gene: .
CDR3 length: 12
V gene: TRBV29-1
CDR3 DNA: TGCAGCGTGGGGGCTTCTGGAAACACCATATATTTT
CDR3 protein: CSVGASGNTIYF

J gene: TRBJ2-7
clone size: .
D gene: TRBD1
CDR3 length: 16
V gene: TRBV11-2
CDR3 DNA: TGTGCCAGCAGCTCCGCCCCGACAGGGGGCACCTACGAGCAGTACTTC
CDR3 protein: CASSSAPTGGTYEQYF

J gene: TRBJ2-5
clone size: .
D gene: TRBD2
CDR3 length: 15
V gene: TRBV9
CDR3 DNA: TGTGCCAGCAGCGTAGGGGTGGGGAGGGGTGGGACCCAGTACTTC
CDR3 protein: CASSVGVGRGGTQYF

J gene: TRBJ2-2
clone size: .
D gene: TRBD1
CDR3 length: 14
V gene: TRBV19
CDR3 DNA: TGTGCCAGCTGCTTGGGACAGTCCACCGGGGAGCTGTTTTTT
CDR3 protein: CASCLGQSTGELFF

J gene: TRBJ1-1
clone size: .
D gene: .
CDR3 length: 15
V gene: TRBV19
CDR3 DNA: TGTGCCAGTAGTATTTTGGACGGGATGAACACTGAAGCTTTCTTT
CDR3 protein: CASSILDGMNTEAFF

J gene: TRBJ2-1
clone size: .
D gene: .
CDR3 length: 15
V gene: TRBV6-5
CDR3 DNA: TGTGCCAGCAGTTACTCGACTGGCGGGCACAATGAGCAGTTCTTC
CDR3 protein: CASSYSTGGHNEQFF

J gene: TRBJ1-4
clone size: .
D gene: TRBD1
CDR3 length: 14
V gene: TRBV2
CDR3 DNA: TGTGCCAGCGGAAGACAGGGACACAGCGAAAAACTGTTTTTT
CDR3 protein: CASGRQGHSEKLFF

J gene: TRBJ1-1
clone size: few
D gene: .
CDR3 length: 13
V gene: TRBV30
CDR3 DNA: TGTGCCTGGAGTGTTGGCAAATACACTGAAGCTTTCTTT
CDR3 protein: CAWSVGKYTEAFF

J gene: TRBJ2-7
clone size: .
D gene: TRBD2
CDR3 length: 13
V gene: TRBV27
CDR3 DNA: TGTGCCAGCAAGGGGAGGGCCGTTACCGAGCAGTACTTC
CDR3 protein: CASKGRAVTEQYF

J gene: TRBJ1-5
clone size: .
D gene: TRBD1
CDR3 length: 14
V gene: TRBV27
CDR3 DNA: TGTGCCAGCTCCATCGACAGGGGTGGTCAGCCCCAGCATTTT
CDR3 protein: CASSIDRGGQPQHF

J gene: TRBJ1-2
clone size: .
D gene: TRBD1
CDR3 length: 16
V gene: TRBV18
CDR3 DNA: TGTGCCAGCTCACCGAGATCGGAGGGGGCTCAATATGGCTACACCTTC
CDR3 protein: CASSPRSEGAQYGYTF

J gene: TRBJ2-5
clone size: .
D gene: .
CDR3 length: 13
V gene: TRBV9
CDR3 DNA: TGTGCCAGCAGCGCAGGACTACAAGAGACCCAGTACTTC
CDR3 protein: CASSAGLQETQYF

J gene: TRBJ2-5
clone size: .
D gene: TRBD2
CDR3 length: 13
V gene: TRBV5-1
CDR3 DNA: TGCGCCAGCAGCTTGGCCGGGGGGGAGACCCAGTACTTC
CDR3 protein: CASSLAGGETQYF

J gene: TRBJ2-3
clone size: .
D gene: TRBD1
CDR3 length: 14
V gene: TRBV18
CDR3 DNA: TGTGCCAGCTCACGGGGACAGGGACCAGATACGCAGTATTTT
CDR3 protein: CASSRGQGPDTQYF

J gene: TRBJ1-4
clone size: .
D gene: .
CDR3 length: 13
V gene: TRBV29-1
CDR3 DNA: TGCAGCGTTCGGGGAGCAACTAATGAAAAACTGTTTTTT
CDR3 protein: CSVRGATNEKLFF

J gene: TRBJ2-1
clone size: .
D gene: TRBD2
CDR3 length: 15
V gene: TRBV7-8
CDR3 DNA: TGTGCCAGCAGCGGGCCGGGGGGGCCTTACAATGAGCAGTTCTTC
CDR3 protein: CASSGPGGPYNEQFF

J gene: TRBJ2-1
clone size: .
D gene: TRBD2
CDR3 length: 15
V gene: TRBV11-2
CDR3 DNA: TGTGCCAGCAGACCGGAGGTAGCGGGAATCTATGAGCAGTTCTTC
CDR3 protein: CASRPEVAGIYEQFF

J gene: TRBJ2-5
clone size: .
D gene: TRBD2
CDR3 length: 21
V gene: TRBV9
CDR3 DNA: TGTGCCAGCAGCGTACGGGCCGGAAGACTAGCGGGGGCAACTTCCCAAGAGACCCAGTACTTC
CDR3 protein: CASSVRAGRLAGATSQETQYF

J gene: TRBJ2-7
clone size: .
D gene: TRBD1
CDR3 length: 15
V gene: TRBV5-4
CDR3 DNA: TGTGCCAGCAGCTTGTGGGGGGACAGGGTGCACGAGCAGTACTTC
CDR3 protein: CASSLWGDRVHEQYF